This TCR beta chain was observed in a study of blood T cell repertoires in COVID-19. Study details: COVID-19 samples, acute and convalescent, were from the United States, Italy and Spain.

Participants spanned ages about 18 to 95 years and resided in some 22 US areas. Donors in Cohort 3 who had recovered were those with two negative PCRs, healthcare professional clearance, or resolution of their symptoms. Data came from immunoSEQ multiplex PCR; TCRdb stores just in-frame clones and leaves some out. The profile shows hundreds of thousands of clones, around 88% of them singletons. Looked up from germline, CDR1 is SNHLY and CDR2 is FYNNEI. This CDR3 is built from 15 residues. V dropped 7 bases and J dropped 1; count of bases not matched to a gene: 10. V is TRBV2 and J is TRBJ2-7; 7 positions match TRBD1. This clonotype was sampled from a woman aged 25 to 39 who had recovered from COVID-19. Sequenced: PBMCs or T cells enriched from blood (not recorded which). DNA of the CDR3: TGTGCCAGCACCGGTATTGACAGGGCGTCCTACGAGCAGTACTTC. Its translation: CASTGIDRASYEQYF.